A selection of T cell receptor beta chains follows, all from one sample in a study of CD8 T cells in Susac syndrome. TCRdb reanalysed the immunoSEQ multiplex PCR reads using MiXCR and keeps one entry per CDR3 protein. In the table there are some 160,000 distinct CDR3 sequences, about 94% of which are singletons. What was sequenced was CD4+ T cells from PBMCs. Source of these receptors: a human donor with Susac syndrome. CDR3s include the opening cysteine and the closing phenylalanine or tryptophan. The order of the fields is CDR3 DNA, CDR3 protein, clone size, J gene, D gene, V gene. A D gene is named only where the DNA matches it firmly. Expanded clones get a size class; other rows say once, few or many, or leave the size out.

DNA: TGTGCCAGCTCACCGCAGGGGCGCCAAGAGACCCAGTACTTC; CDR3: CASSPQGRQETQYF; size: few; J: TRBJ2-5; D: NA; V: TRBV18
DNA: TGCAGTGCTAGAGATCAAAGGTCTAGCACAGATACGCAGTATTTT; CDR3: CSARDQRSSTDTQYF; size: once; J: TRBJ2-3; D: NA; V: TRBV20-1
DNA: TGCGCCAGCAGCTTGGCCCCAGGACGGAACACTGAAGCTTTCTTT; CDR3: CASSLAPGRNTEAFF; size: NA; J: TRBJ1-1; D: NA; V: TRBV5-1
DNA: TGTGCCACCACGGGGGGGAATGAGCAGTTCTTC; CDR3: CATTGGNEQFF; size: NA; J: TRBJ2-1; D: TRBD2; V: TRBV10-3
DNA: TGCAGCGCTGGGACGAGGTCTAACTATGGCTACACCTTC; CDR3: CSAGTRSNYGYTF; size: NA; J: TRBJ1-2; D: NA; V: TRBV29-1
DNA: TGCAGTGCTAGGGCAGGGGGGAATCAGCCCCAGCATTTT; CDR3: CSARAGGNQPQHF; size: NA; J: TRBJ1-5; D: TRBD1; V: TRBV20-1
DNA: TGTGCCACCCAGAACAGGGGGCAAGGAGAGCAGTTCTTC; CDR3: CATQNRGQGEQFF; size: NA; J: TRBJ2-1; D: TRBD1; V: TRBV2
DNA: TGTGCCAGTAGTCAAGGAGGGAACCAGAGGCAGTTCTTC; CDR3: CASSQGGNQRQFF; size: NA; J: TRBJ2-1; D: NA; V: TRBV19
DNA: TGTGCCAGCAGCTCTTGGACTCCGCCAGAGACCCAGTACTTC; CDR3: CASSSWTPPETQYF; size: NA; J: TRBJ2-5; D: NA; V: TRBV7-9
DNA: TGTGCCAGCAGTGACTCGGGTTCGAACACCGGGGAGCTGTTTTTT; CDR3: CASSDSGSNTGELFF; size: NA; J: TRBJ2-2; D: NA; V: TRBV6-4
DNA: TGTGCCAGCAGCAAGGGGGGAACCCTCCACTTT; CDR3: CASSKGGTLHF; size: NA; J: TRBJ1-6; D: NA; V: TRBV27
DNA: TGTGCCAGCAGCCAAGATCTCGTTAGCATTGAGCAGTTCTTC; CDR3: CASSQDLVSIEQFF; size: NA; J: TRBJ2-1; D: NA; V: TRBV14
DNA: TGTGCCAGCAGCTTAGGACAGGGGCGTTATAATTCACCCCTCCACTTT; CDR3: CASSLGQGRYNSPLHF; size: NA; J: TRBJ1-6; D: TRBD1; V: TRBV5-6
DNA: TGTGCCAGCAGCTTCCTAGCTGCCTCCTACGAGCAGTACTTC; CDR3: CASSFLAASYEQYF; size: NA; J: TRBJ2-7; D: NA; V: TRBV7-2
DNA: TGTGCCACCAGTGAGGCCGGGACAGGGAACACCGGGGAGCTGTTTTTT; CDR3: CATSEAGTGNTGELFF; size: NA; J: TRBJ2-2; D: TRBD1; V: TRBV24-1
DNA: TGTGCCAGTAGTATATCTAACGTCTTTGGGGCCAACGTCCTGACTTTC; CDR3: CASSISNVFGANVLTF; size: NA; J: TRBJ2-6; D: NA; V: TRBV19
DNA: TGCAGCCCAACCGGGGGGCGCACAGATACGCAGTATTTT; CDR3: CSPTGGRTDTQYF; size: NA; J: TRBJ2-3; D: NA; V: TRBV29-1
DNA: TGCGCCAGCAGCTCCCCGACGGCAGATACGCAGTATTTT; CDR3: CASSSPTADTQYF; size: NA; J: TRBJ2-3; D: NA; V: TRBV5-1
DNA: TGCAGTGCCAGAGAGGGGGCAGGGGGCGGGAACACTGAAGCTTTCTTT; CDR3: CSAREGAGGGNTEAFF; size: NA; J: TRBJ1-1; D: TRBD1; V: TRBV20-1
DNA: TGTGCCAGCAGCCAAGTTAGCCTAGCCTACGAGCAGTACTTC; CDR3: CASSQVSLAYEQYF; size: NA; J: TRBJ2-7; D: NA; V: TRBV3-1
DNA: TGCAGCGTCGGGAGCGGGGTCAACACCGGGGAGCTGTTTTTT; CDR3: CSVGSGVNTGELFF; size: NA; J: TRBJ2-2; D: TRBD2; V: TRBV29-1
DNA: TGTGCCAGCTCACCGACGGGCACAGATACGCAGTATTTT; CDR3: CASSPTGTDTQYF; size: NA; J: TRBJ2-3; D: NA; V: TRBV18
DNA: TGTGCCAGCAGCGCAGTCTCCGCGAACACCGGGGAGCTGTTTTTT; CDR3: CASSAVSANTGELFF; size: NA; J: TRBJ2-2; D: NA; V: TRBV9
DNA: TGCAGCGTTGGGCAGACAGGGGGCAATGCCGGGGAGCTGTTTTTT; CDR3: CSVGQTGGNAGELFF; size: NA; J: TRBJ2-2; D: TRBD1; V: TRBV29-1
DNA: TGTGCCAGCAGCCAAGATCGACTAGCCTACGAGCAGTACTTC; CDR3: CASSQDRLAYEQYF; size: NA; J: TRBJ2-7; D: NA; V: TRBV14